Listed below are T cell receptor beta chains from one sample, sequenced in a study of OX40 agonist ivuxolimab in advanced cancers. Sequencing used immunoSEQ multiplex PCR; TCRdb keeps in-frame clones, though not all of them. The repertoire has tens of thousands of clones, around 90% of them found once; the top ten carry about 1.3%. Sequencing was performed on CD4+ or CD8+ T cells sorted from blood, taken in a trial of the OX40 agonist ivuxolimab. Receptor source: an adult with an advanced solid tumor such as melanoma, head and neck, liver or kidney cancer. The CDR3 runs from the conserved cysteine through the conserved F or W. Fields, in order: J gene, D gene, V gene, CDR3 length, clone size, CDR3 DNA, CDR3 protein. D genes are given only for firm matches. Only some rows state a clone size, as once, few, many or a class for expanded clones.

j_call: TRBJ1-1; d_call: NA; v_call: TRBV5-1; cdr3_length: 14; clone_size: NA; cdr3_nt: TGCGCCAGCAGCTTGACAGATCGGGGCACTGAAGCTTTCTTT; cdr3_aa: CASSLTDRGTEAFF
j_call: TRBJ2-2; d_call: NA; v_call: TRBV27; cdr3_length: 12; clone_size: NA; cdr3_nt: TGTGCCAGCAGTTTCTCCACCGGGGAGCTGTTTTTT; cdr3_aa: CASSFSTGELFF
j_call: TRBJ1-1; d_call: NA; v_call: TRBV6-5; cdr3_length: 13; clone_size: NA; cdr3_nt: TGTGCCAGCAGTTATACGGACAGACCTGAAGCTTTCTTT; cdr3_aa: CASSYTDRPEAFF
j_call: TRBJ2-7; d_call: NA; v_call: TRBV18; cdr3_length: 14; clone_size: once; cdr3_nt: TGTGCCAGCTCACCCCTGGAGGGCCCCTACGAGCAGTACTTC; cdr3_aa: CASSPLEGPYEQYF
j_call: TRBJ2-1; d_call: NA; v_call: TRBV2; cdr3_length: 13; clone_size: once; cdr3_nt: TGTGCCAGCAGTGATGAACGGAACAATGAGCAGTTCTTC; cdr3_aa: CASSDERNNEQFF
j_call: TRBJ2-1; d_call: NA; v_call: TRBV28; cdr3_length: 14; clone_size: NA; cdr3_nt: TGTGCCAGCAGTTTGCTGGGGGCCTACAATGAGCAGTTCTTC; cdr3_aa: CASSLLGAYNEQFF
j_call: TRBJ1-3; d_call: NA; v_call: TRBV9; cdr3_length: 15; clone_size: NA; cdr3_nt: TGTGCCAGCAGCGTAAACGGGGGGTCTGGAAACACCATATATTTT; cdr3_aa: CASSVNGGSGNTIYF
j_call: TRBJ1-2; d_call: NA; v_call: TRBV5-1; cdr3_length: 15; clone_size: NA; cdr3_nt: TGCGCCAGCAGCGATACGACAGGAGGACGGTACGGCTACACCTTC; cdr3_aa: CASSDTTGGRYGYTF
j_call: TRBJ2-3; d_call: NA; v_call: TRBV11-2; cdr3_length: 17; clone_size: NA; cdr3_nt: TGTGCCAGCAGCCCAACCCCTGGGCGGGATATCACAGATACGCAGTATTTT; cdr3_aa: CASSPTPGRDITDTQYF
j_call: TRBJ2-7; d_call: NA; v_call: TRBV5-1; cdr3_length: 14; clone_size: NA; cdr3_nt: TGCGCCAGCAGCTTAGGGACCTTGGGGGACGAGCAGTACTTC; cdr3_aa: CASSLGTLGDEQYF
j_call: TRBJ2-1; d_call: TRBD2; v_call: TRBV18; cdr3_length: 16; clone_size: NA; cdr3_nt: TGTGCCAGCTCACCACCGCAACTAGCGGGATACAATGAGCAGTTCTTC; cdr3_aa: CASSPPQLAGYNEQFF
j_call: TRBJ1-2; d_call: TRBD1; v_call: TRBV5-1; cdr3_length: 14; clone_size: NA; cdr3_nt: TGCGCCAGCAGACAACAGGGGCTTGGCTATGGCTACACCTTC; cdr3_aa: CASRQQGLGYGYTF
j_call: TRBJ1-1; d_call: NA; v_call: TRBV19; cdr3_length: 14; clone_size: NA; cdr3_nt: TGTGCCAGTAGTGGCGCCCGGGGGAACACTGAAGCTTTCTTT; cdr3_aa: CASSGARGNTEAFF
j_call: TRBJ2-7; d_call: TRBD1; v_call: TRBV7-3; cdr3_length: 13; clone_size: few; cdr3_nt: TGTGCCAGCAGCTCCGGGACAGGGTACGAGCAGTACTTC; cdr3_aa: CASSSGTGYEQYF
j_call: TRBJ2-7; d_call: NA; v_call: TRBV10-3; cdr3_length: 14; clone_size: NA; cdr3_nt: TGTGCCACCAGGGTTTCCCCTAGATTCGACGAGCAGTACTTC; cdr3_aa: CATRVSPRFDEQYF
j_call: TRBJ2-1; d_call: TRBD1; v_call: TRBV18; cdr3_length: 19; clone_size: NA; cdr3_nt: TGTGCCAGCTCACCACCTAATGGTCCGCGGACAGGGGGAGGGAATGAGCAGTTCTTC; cdr3_aa: CASSPPNGPRTGGGNEQFF
j_call: TRBJ1-2; d_call: TRBD1; v_call: TRBV6-6; cdr3_length: 13; clone_size: NA; cdr3_nt: TGTGCCAGCAGTCCCGACAGGGTAGTCGGCTACACCTTC; cdr3_aa: CASSPDRVVGYTF
j_call: TRBJ1-1; d_call: NA; v_call: TRBV21-1; cdr3_length: 16; clone_size: NA; cdr3_nt: TGTGCCAGCAGCCGAAGCGGGGAGGTTGCGAGGACTGAAGCTTTCTTT; cdr3_aa: CASSRSGEVARTEAFF
j_call: TRBJ2-2; d_call: TRBD1; v_call: TRBV28; cdr3_length: 15; clone_size: NA; cdr3_nt: TGTGCCAGCAGTTCGTGGACAGGAAACACCGGGGAGCTGTTTTTT; cdr3_aa: CASSSWTGNTGELFF
j_call: TRBJ2-7; d_call: TRBD2; v_call: TRBV5-1; cdr3_length: 15; clone_size: NA; cdr3_nt: TGCGCCAGCAGCTTGGGGCTAGCGGGAGTCTACGAGCAGTACTTC; cdr3_aa: CASSLGLAGVYEQYF
j_call: TRBJ2-2; d_call: NA; v_call: TRBV6-6; cdr3_length: 15; clone_size: NA; cdr3_nt: TGTGCCAGCAGTTACTCGAGGGTAGGATCCGGGGAGCTGTTTTTT; cdr3_aa: CASSYSRVGSGELFF
j_call: TRBJ2-1; d_call: TRBD2; v_call: TRBV10-3; cdr3_length: 17; clone_size: NA; cdr3_nt: TGTGCCATCAGTGAGCCGAGAGGACTAGCGGGGGACAATGAGCAGTTCTTC; cdr3_aa: CAISEPRGLAGDNEQFF
j_call: TRBJ2-7; d_call: NA; v_call: TRBV13; cdr3_length: 14; clone_size: NA; cdr3_nt: TGTGCCAGCAGCTTTAGTTGGGTCCCCTACGAGCAGTACTTC; cdr3_aa: CASSFSWVPYEQYF
j_call: TRBJ1-1; d_call: NA; v_call: TRBV28; cdr3_length: 15; clone_size: NA; cdr3_nt: TGTGCCAGCAGTTTACCCCCGACACTGAACACTGAAGCTTTCTTT; cdr3_aa: CASSLPPTLNTEAFF
j_call: TRBJ2-7; d_call: TRBD1; v_call: TRBV6-5; cdr3_length: 15; clone_size: once; cdr3_nt: TGTGCCAGCAGTTTCCGTCGACAGGGCAACTACGAGCAGTACTTC; cdr3_aa: CASSFRRQGNYEQYF
j_call: TRBJ2-1; d_call: NA; v_call: TRBV27; cdr3_length: 15; clone_size: NA; cdr3_nt: TGTGCCAGCAGTGAAAGAGGGGGGTTGGGGAATGAGCAGTTCTTC; cdr3_aa: CASSERGGLGNEQFF
j_call: TRBJ1-1; d_call: NA; v_call: TRBV5-5; cdr3_length: 13; clone_size: many; cdr3_nt: TGTGCCAGCAGCTTCAAGAGGAACACTGAAGCTTTCTTT; cdr3_aa: CASSFKRNTEAFF
j_call: TRBJ2-7; d_call: NA; v_call: TRBV5-1; cdr3_length: 15; clone_size: NA; cdr3_nt: TGCGCCAGCAGCTTGGGGCAGGGGGGTCGATACGAGCAGTACTTC; cdr3_aa: CASSLGQGGRYEQYF
j_call: TRBJ2-1; d_call: TRBD1; v_call: TRBV27; cdr3_length: 12; clone_size: few; cdr3_nt: TGTGCCAGCAGTTACAGGGGATATGAGCAGTTCTTC; cdr3_aa: CASSYRGYEQFF
j_call: TRBJ1-2; d_call: NA; v_call: TRBV19; cdr3_length: 13; clone_size: NA; cdr3_nt: TGTGCCAGTGCCCCCAGGGGTTGGGATGGCTACACCTTC; cdr3_aa: CASAPRGWDGYTF
j_call: TRBJ1-5; d_call: NA; v_call: TRBV5-1; cdr3_length: 15; clone_size: NA; cdr3_nt: TGCGCCAGCAGCTTGGATGGGGGGAGTAATCAGCCCCAGCATTTT; cdr3_aa: CASSLDGGSNQPQHF
j_call: TRBJ1-4; d_call: NA; v_call: TRBV10-3; cdr3_length: 14; clone_size: NA; cdr3_nt: TGTGCCATCAGTGAGGCCACAACTAATGAAAAACTGTTTTTT; cdr3_aa: CAISEATTNEKLFF
j_call: TRBJ1-5; d_call: TRBD1; v_call: TRBV11-2; cdr3_length: 15; clone_size: NA; cdr3_nt: TGTGCCAGCAGCTACGACAGGGGGCGAAATCAGCCCCAGCATTTT; cdr3_aa: CASSYDRGRNQPQHF
j_call: TRBJ2-1; d_call: NA; v_call: TRBV6-1; cdr3_length: 16; clone_size: NA; cdr3_nt: TGTGCCAGCAGTGAAGACCGGGGCCGAGCCTACAATGAGCAGTTCTTC; cdr3_aa: CASSEDRGRAYNEQFF
j_call: TRBJ2-1; d_call: TRBD2; v_call: TRBV27; cdr3_length: 15; clone_size: NA; cdr3_nt: TGTGCCAGCAGTCCCCGGACTAGCGGATTCAATGAGCAGTTCTTC; cdr3_aa: CASSPRTSGFNEQFF
j_call: TRBJ2-7; d_call: NA; v_call: TRBV6-1; cdr3_length: 14; clone_size: NA; cdr3_nt: TGTGCCAGCAGTGAAGCGACACCGTCCTACGAGCAGTACTTC; cdr3_aa: CASSEATPSYEQYF
j_call: TRBJ1-2; d_call: NA; v_call: TRBV28; cdr3_length: 12; clone_size: NA; cdr3_nt: TGTGCCAGCACCAAGAACAGAGATGGCTACACCTTC; cdr3_aa: CASTKNRDGYTF
j_call: TRBJ2-7; d_call: NA; v_call: TRBV6-6; cdr3_length: 14; clone_size: NA; cdr3_nt: TGTGCCAGCAAGGTCGGGGCTGAGACCTACGAGCAGTACTTC; cdr3_aa: CASKVGAETYEQYF
j_call: TRBJ2-7; d_call: TRBD2; v_call: TRBV5-1; cdr3_length: 16; clone_size: NA; cdr3_nt: TGCGCCAGCAGCTCGCCCCCCACTAGCGGATCCTACGAGCAGTACTTC; cdr3_aa: CASSSPPTSGSYEQYF
j_call: TRBJ1-5; d_call: NA; v_call: TRBV23-1; cdr3_length: 19; clone_size: NA; cdr3_nt: TGCGCCAGCAGTCACGGCTCAGCGCGACGACCACCGGGCAATCAGCCCCAGCATTTT; cdr3_aa: CASSHGSARRPPGNQPQHF
j_call: TRBJ2-7; d_call: TRBD2; v_call: TRBV7-8; cdr3_length: 15; clone_size: NA; cdr3_nt: TGTGCCAGCAGCTTAGCTAGCGGGTTGACCTACGAGCAGTACTTC; cdr3_aa: CASSLASGLTYEQYF
j_call: TRBJ2-3; d_call: NA; v_call: TRBV28; cdr3_length: 15; clone_size: NA; cdr3_nt: TGTGCCAGCAGACCGGAGGGGGGGGGCACAGATACGCAGTATTTT; cdr3_aa: CASRPEGGGTDTQYF
j_call: TRBJ1-1; d_call: NA; v_call: TRBV7-9; cdr3_length: 13; clone_size: NA; cdr3_nt: TGTGCCAGCAGCTATGGGCCGAACACTGAAGCTTTCTTT; cdr3_aa: CASSYGPNTEAFF